This TCR beta chain was documented in a study of CD8+CD57+ T cells in acquired aplastic anemia. Study-wide background: Sorted cells (CD4+ and CD8+) yielded DNA amounts that averaged around 3.5 ug.

Patients chosen for sequencing had CD8+CD57+ cells that had expanded, as shown by flow cytometry. With no exception, the patients had severe acquired aplastic anemia. Study-level findings and limits: Statistical testing detected no significant gap in CD8+ Simpson's diversity between patients and controls.

V trimming: 2 bases; J trimming: 6 bases; junction bases outside the gene matches: 7. Germline V lookup: CDR1 SQVTM, CDR2 ANQGSEA. The CDR3 length is 13 residues. Genomic DNA, serving as template, underwent TCR beta VDJ and CDR3 profiling. TCRdb re-called the reads with MiXCR, one entry per CDR3 protein. The table lists some 200,000 distinct CDR3 sequences, nearly 50% of them singletons. This clonotype has more than one count but fewer than ten. Its antigen is not known. The chain combines TRBV29-1 with TRBJ2-7; 7 nucleotides line up with TRBD2. This sequence was found in a human donor with aplastic anemia. The source material was sorted CD4+, CD8+, or CD8+CD57+ T cells (not recorded which) from PBMCs. The CDR3 bases are TGCAGCGTTGAAAAAGGCGGGGGATCCGAGCAGTACTTC. Amino acids: CSVEKGGGSEQYF.